This T cell receptor (beta chain) was found in a study of Ad26.COV2.S vaccination and SARS-CoV-2 variants (dated by TCRdb to the early 2020s). General notes on the study: Donors in the vaccine arm were drawn from COV1001, a phase I-IIa trial of Ad26.COV2.S in healthy adults that was multicentre, randomized, double-blind and placebo-controlled. A total of 32 samples were included in the TCR-sequenced set, comprising about 20 Ad26.COV2.S vaccine recipients, 5 placebo recipients and 8 SARS-CoV-2 convalescent individuals. Sequencing of the TCRbeta repertoire served to evaluate the specificity and breadth of SARS-CoV-2-reactive T cell receptors following Ad26.COV2.S vaccination. Blinding of investigators to trial group allocation was maintained during experiments and outcome assessment. Dosing of Ad26.COV2.S was intramuscular, at either 5x10^10 or 1x10^11 viral particles, delivered as one shot or as two shots spaced 56 days apart. Trial participants were randomized into five groups of five: low-dose or high-dose Ad26.COV2.S given once or twice, or placebo on both occasions. Study-wide conclusions, independent of this receptor: Substantial breadth of spike-specific CD8+ and CD4+ T cell responses was reported after vaccination. Vaccine and placebo recipients had similar non-spike TCR breadth, a finding consistent with the vaccine containing only spike. According to the authors, total T cell responses may have been underestimated by the TCR breadth and depth analyses. Compared with placebo recipients, Ad26.COV2.S recipients showed higher spike-specific TCR breadth (P = 0.0014). The study was not powered to compare responses between vaccine doses or regimens.

In its sample, this clone was seen a few times. Which antigen it targets is not known. No qualities accompany the bases; no much larger clone lies one base away. TCRbeta CDR3 regions were sequenced with the immunoSEQ Assay. After extraction, genomic DNA underwent amplification by bias-controlled multiplex PCR, followed by high-throughput sequencing. Concerning the study's data processing: Collapsing and filtering of sequences were performed to quantify the absolute abundance of each unique TCRbeta CDR3 region. T cell fraction was estimated by normalizing TCRbeta template counts to usable DNA, which was measured by amplifying reference genes present in all nucleated cells. Repertoire TCRs were annotated as SARS-CoV-2-specific when V gene, CDR3 amino acid sequence and J gene were exactly matched to a known reactive TCR set. The reference SARS-CoV-2 TCR set was obtained from MIRA and was filtered for enrichment in COVID-19-positive ImmuneCODE repertoires, whereby public or cross-reactive TCRs were removed. Drawing on the MIRA antigens, annotated TCRs were analysed further at the level of specific ORF or position within ORF. Breadth was defined as annotated unique rearrangements over total unique productive rearrangements; depth was the summed frequency of those rearrangements. TCR breadth was compared between groups using two-sided Wilcoxon rank-sum tests. TCRdb took this table from immuneACCESS and kept in-frame rearrangements with V and J called. Such tables lack part of the clones; where checked against another copy, unresolved V genes explain under half of the gap, and the rest is unexplained. The DNA gave D and trimming, while V, J and clone size come from that table. This sample comprises 350,000 to 600,000 clones, roughly nine tenths of them detected only once. 1.5% to 2% of the sample rests with the top ten.

Counted from cysteine to phenylalanine, this CDR3 has 14 amino acids. The DNA shown is the 42-base CDR3, in frame from base 1. V loses 3 bases, J loses 7 bases, and the germline ends lie 13 bases apart. CDR1 and CDR2 were assigned from the germline V gene as MGHRA and YSYEKL. The treatment or condition label, as the study defines it: 15 to 20 received Ad26.COV2.S at low or high dose, single or two shots; roughly five received placebo; per-sample allocation not given. Repertoires of vaccine and placebo recipients were sequenced from samples taken on day 63 after the first injection. Between 29 July and 7 August 2020, Cohort 1b enrolled 20 to 30 adults aged 18-55 years at one site in Boston, USA. As a vaccine, Ad26.COV2.S was a replication-incompetent adenovirus type 26 vector that expressed a prefusion-stabilized SARS-CoV-2 spike protein derived from the original Wuhan strain.

Recombination connected TRBV4-1 to TRBJ2-1, with the D call tentatively TRBD1 or TRBD2, each fitting 5 bases. The origin of this receptor is a person aged 18 to 65 who received the Ad26.COV2.S COVID-19 vaccine or a placebo. Specimen: peripheral blood, collected in a trial of Ad26.COV2.S vaccine versus placebo. The DNA sequence is as follows: TGCGCCAGCAGCCACCCTAGCAGGGATAATGAGCAGTTCTTC. Translated, this gives CASSHPSRDNEQFF.